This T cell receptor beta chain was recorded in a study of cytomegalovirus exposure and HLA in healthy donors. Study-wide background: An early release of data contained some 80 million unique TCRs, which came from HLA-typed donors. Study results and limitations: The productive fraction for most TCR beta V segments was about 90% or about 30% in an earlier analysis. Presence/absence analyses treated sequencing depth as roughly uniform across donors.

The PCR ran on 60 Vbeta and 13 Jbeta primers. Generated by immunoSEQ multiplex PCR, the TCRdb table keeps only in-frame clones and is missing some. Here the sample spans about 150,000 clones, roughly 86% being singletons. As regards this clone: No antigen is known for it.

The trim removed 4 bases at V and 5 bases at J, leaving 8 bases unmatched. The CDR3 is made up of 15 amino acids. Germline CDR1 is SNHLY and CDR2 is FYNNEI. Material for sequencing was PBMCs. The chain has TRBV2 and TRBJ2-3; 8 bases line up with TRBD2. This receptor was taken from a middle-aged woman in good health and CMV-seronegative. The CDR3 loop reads CASSAQRERRDTQYF. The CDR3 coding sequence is TGTGCCAGCAGTGCCCAGCGGGAGAGGAGAGATACGCAGTATTTT.